This passage covers 23 T cell receptor beta chains from one sample sequenced in a study of blood T cell repertoires in COVID-19. Only in-frame clones appear in the TCRdb table, and some are missing; sequencing was by immunoSEQ multiplex PCR. The sample yields some 200,000 clones, 65% to 90% seen once. The source material was PBMCs or T cells enriched from blood (not recorded which). These receptors all stem from a woman aged 60 to 75 with acute COVID-19.

V is TRBV7-2 and J is TRBJ2-1; D gene ambiguous. The CDR3 consists of 16 residues. Between the trimmed V and J ends, which lost 1 base and 0 bases, there was a span of 10 bases. Germline V gene lookup returns CDR1 SGHTA and CDR2 FQGNSA. The CDR3 nucleotides are TGTGCCAGCAGCTTAGGGAGTCCCAGCTCCTACAATGAGCAGTTCTTC. As protein: CASSLGSPSSYNEQFF.

The V gene is TRBV11-2, the J gene TRBJ2-1, with D maybe TRBD1 (6 bases). CDR1 and CDR2 from the germline V gene are SGHAT and FQNNGV. V gave up 2 bases and J gave up 3 bases, with 11 bases separating them. This CDR3 contains 15 residues. The CDR3 DNA is TGTGCCAGCAGCTTATCAGGACAGAACTACAATGAGCAGTTCTTC. Translation: CASSLSGQNYNEQFF. Combining the CDR3 with reference TRBV11-2 and TRBJ2-1 gives the whole variable domain EAGVAQSPRYKIIEKRQSVAFWCNPISGHATLYWYQQILGQGPKLLIQFQNNGVVDDSQLPKDRFSAERLKGVDSTLKIQPAKLEDSAVYLCASSLSGQNYNEQFFGPGTRLTVL.

CDR3 loop: CASSEDWTGGTDTQYF. The CDR3, as DNA: TGTGCCAGCAGTGAAGATTGGACAGGGGGAACAGATACGCAGTATTTT. The chain links TRBV2 to TRBJ2-3; 10 bases agree with TRBD1. CDR1 SNHLY and CDR2 FYNNEI come from the germline V gene. The V and J ends lost 1 base and 3 bases, in that order; junction bases with no gene match: 4. CDR3 length: 16 residues.

This chain joins TRBV7-6 and TRBJ2-5, with a tentative D call TRBD2 (6 bases). Trimming removed 5 bases from V and 5 bases from J, with 12 bases in between. Looked up from germline, CDR1 is SGHVS and CDR2 is FNYEAQ. There are 13 residues in the CDR3. This chain's CDR3 is CASSRLVEETQYF. CDR3 sequence (DNA): TGTGCCAGCAGCCGACTAGTCGAGGAGACCCAGTACTTC.

The chain links TRBV18 to TRBJ2-1, with TRBD2 identical over 9 bases. Germline-derived CDR1 and CDR2 are KGHSH and LQKENI. The CDR3 spans 15 residues. With 3 bases clipped from V and 6 bases from J, the junction kept 6 bases outside the gene matches. The CDR3 nucleotides are TGTGCCAGCTCACCGATGGGACTAGCTAGCAATGAGCAGTTCTTC. Residues: CASSPMGLASNEQFF.

The chain has TRBV10-3 and TRBJ2-2; tentatively, D is TRBD2 (5 bases). Trimming removed 6 bases from V and 0 bases from J, with 14 bases in between. This CDR3 is 16 amino acids long. Germline-derived CDR1 and CDR2 are ENHRY and SYGVKD. The CDR3 sequence is CAISASSGSNTGELFF. In DNA, the CDR3 is TGTGCCATCAGCGCCTCCAGCGGTTCGAACACCGGGGAGCTGTTTTTT.

This clone was counted once. The V gene is TRBV10-3, the J gene TRBJ1-2; a possible D gene is TRBD1 (5 bases). The germline gives CDR1 ENHRY, CDR2 SYGVKD. Trimming removed 7 bases at V and 4 bases at J, with 16 bases between. This CDR3 spans 14 amino acids. The CDR3 reads CAIKEQDGRYGYTF. For the CDR3, the DNA is TGTGCCATCAAGGAACAGGACGGACGCTATGGCTACACCTTC.

This clone was detected a few times. V gene TRBV14 combines with J gene TRBJ1-6; 9 bases align to TRBD1. Trimming removed 5 bases from V and 7 bases from J; junction bases left unmatched: 9. The germline gives CDR1 SGHDN, CDR2 FVKESK. CDR3 length: 16 residues. CDR3 residues: CASSYGTGSRNSPLHF. CDR3 sequence (DNA): TGTGCCAGCAGCTACGGGACAGGGTCAAGGAATTCACCCCTCCACTTT.

The CDR3 reads CASSAHRVANYGYTF. The CDR3 DNA reads as TGTGCCAGCAGCGCGCACAGGGTTGCTAACTATGGCTACACCTTC. J is TRBJ1-2 and V is TRBV9, with D possibly being TRBD1 (6 bases). CDR3 length equals 15 residues. Deletions cut 3 bases from V and 0 bases from J, with 12 bases between. Per germline, CDR1 SGDLS and CDR2 YYNGEE.

CDR3 in DNA: TGTGCCAGCAGTCAAGGAGCAAATATGAACACTGAAGCTTTCTTT. Translating gives CASSQGANMNTEAFF. The chain uses TRBV7-2 and TRBJ1-1, with no clear D. V lost 6 bases to trimming and J lost 0 bases, with 14 bases between them. The CDR3 runs to 15 residues. CDR1 SGHTA and CDR2 FQGNSA come from the germline V gene.

This chain joins TRBV11-3 and TRBJ2-1, with 8 bases fitting TRBD1. CDR1 and CDR2 (germline): SGHNT, YENEEA. The ends lost 1 base at V and 8 bases at J; junction bases unmatched: 7. CDR3 size: 15 residues. The CDR3, as DNA: TGTGCCAGCAGCTTAGCCAGGGGGCCGCTTGATGAGCAGTTCTTC. This gives the protein CASSLARGPLDEQFF.

V gene TRBV6-5 combines with J gene TRBJ2-7; 12 bases agree with TRBD1. The CDR3 has 14 residues. The V and J ends lost 5 bases and 7 bases, in that order; junction bases with no gene match: 6. From germline, CDR1 is MNHEY and CDR2 SVGAGI. The CDR3 DNA is TGTGCCAGCAGTCCGGGACAGGGGGCTCGGGAGCAGTACTTC. Its translation: CASSPGQGAREQYF.

The gene calls are TRBV5-5 and TRBJ1-2, with TRBD1 matching 8 bases. V lost 0 bases to trimming and J lost 4 bases; unmatched junction nucleotides: 8. The CDR3 has 16 amino acids. The V gene's germline CDR1 is SGHKS and CDR2 YYEKEE (reference sequence). The DNA of the CDR3 is TGTGCCAGCAGCTTGGGTAGGACAGGGCTAGGCTATGGCTACACCTTC. It codes for CASSLGRTGLGYGYTF.

The V call is TRBV5-4, the J call TRBJ2-1; 7 bases align to TRBD2. This CDR3 region has 15 residues. J gave up 10 bases and V 0 bases, and 10 bases lay outside the gene matches. The germline V gene has CDR1 SGHNT and CDR2 YYREEE (reference sequence). DNA for the CDR3: TGTGCCAGCAGCTTGGCCGGGACTACCCCCGGCGAGCAGTTCTTC. Amino acids: CASSLAGTTPGEQFF.

The rearrangement links TRBV27 to TRBJ2-7; TRBD2 matches 14 bases. Trimming took 6 bases from V and 7 from J; bases not matched to a gene: 8. Germline V gene data show CDR1 as MNHEY and CDR2 as SMNVEV (reference sequence). CDR3 length: 15 amino acids. DNA for the CDR3: TGTGCCAGCAGGGGACTAGCGGGAGTGGTAGGGGAGCAGTACTTC. This sequence encodes CASRGLAGVVGEQYF.

The chain joins TRBV11-2 to TRBJ2-7; perhaps TRBD2 as D (5 bases). The CDR3 runs 15 residues. Germline V gives CDR1 SGHAT, CDR2 FQNNGV. V gave up 1 base and J gave up 0 bases, with 10 bases separating them. The DNA for the CDR3 is TGTGCCAGCAGCTTAGCGCCGGGGAGCTCCTACGAGCAGTACGTC. Residues: CASSLAPGSSYEQYV.

The chain combines TRBV27 with TRBJ2-2, with 8 bases identical to TRBD2. Germline loops: CDR1 MNHEY, CDR2 SMNVEV (reference sequence). V was pared by 7 bases and J by 5 bases, with 9 bases of the junction left unmatched. CDR3 length equals 15 residues. The CDR3 coding sequence is TGTGCCAGCACCCCCATGGGACTAGATACCGGGGAGCTGTTTTTT. Protein product: CASTPMGLDTGELFF.

V usage is TRBV3-1 (or the pseudogene TRBV3-2) and J usage is TRBJ2-7; TRBD1 aligns across 9 bases. Germline CDR1 reads LGHDT; CDR2 reads YNNKEL (reference sequence). The CDR3 is 15 residues long. The J segment lost 3 bases and the V segment lost 3 bases, leaving 6 bases of the junction unmatched. The CDR3 sequence: CASSQTGQGGYEQYF. DNA of the CDR3: TGTGCCAGCAGCCAGACGGGACAGGGCGGCTACGAGCAGTACTTC.

This chain links TRBV6-5 with TRBJ1-6, with D perhaps matching TRBD1 (5 bases). Germline CDR1 is MNHEY and CDR2 is SVGAGI. The germline V and J ends were trimmed by 0 bases and 7 bases, with 13 bases remaining between them. This CDR3 is 16 amino acids long. The CDR3: CASSYSGGRGNSPLHF. CDR3 bases: TGTGCCAGCAGTTACTCGGGGGGACGGGGGAATTCACCCCTCCACTTT.

The chain combines TRBV5-1 with TRBJ1-2; D possibly corresponds to TRBD1 (6 bases). The germline V gene encodes CDR1 SGHRS and CDR2 YFSETQ. The CDR3 runs to 15 residues. The V and J ends lost 2 bases and 4 bases respectively, with 15 bases between them. The CDR3 DNA reads TGCGCCAGCAGCTTAAACAGGGAGTTGGCCTATGGCTACACCTTC. Its translation is CASSLNRELAYGYTF.

The chain is built from TRBV5-4 and TRBJ1-2; the D is unclear. Trimming removed 2 bases from V and 8 bases from J, with 13 bases in between. Per the germline V gene, CDR1 is SGHNT and CDR2 is YYREEE (reference sequence). This CDR3 contains 13 residues. The CDR3 sequence: CASSFSVRGGYTF. The CDR3 region has the DNA TGTGCCAGCAGCTTCTCAGTCCGAGGAGGCTACACCTTC.

V gene TRBV6-5 combines with J gene TRBJ1-3; a possible D gene is TRBD1 (6 bases). CDR3 size: 14 residues. Germline assignment: CDR1 MNHEY and CDR2 SVGAGI. V lost 9 bases and J lost 0, with 12 bases in between. The CDR3 loop reads CARTGQNSGNTIYF. The CDR3 region has the DNA TGTGCCAGAACAGGGCAAAACTCTGGAAACACCATATATTTT.

This clone turned up a few times. The chain uses TRBV7-2 and TRBJ1-1; TRBD1 agrees at 8 bases. CDR3 length equals 15 residues. Unmatched junction bases numbered 4, after V lost 3 bases and J lost 1 base. Germline CDR1 SGHTA, CDR2 FQGNSA. The CDR3 reads CASSFRQGKNTEAFF. The CDR3 DNA follows: TGTGCCAGCAGCTTTCGACAGGGGAAGAACACTGAAGCTTTCTTT.